The rows below give T cell receptor beta chains drawn from one sample of a study of CD8+CD57+ T cells in acquired aplastic anemia. TCRdb called the reads again in MiXCR, with one record for every CDR3 protein. This sample has some 48,000 distinct CDR3 sequences; approximately 78% occur once, and the top ten carry under 40%. The specimen was sorted CD4+, CD8+, or CD8+CD57+ T cells (not recorded which) from PBMCs. The receptors come from a human donor in good health, serving as a control. Each CDR3 is given with its conserved first and last residue. D genes are given only for firm matches. Where a row states a size, it is once, few, many or the class of an expanded clone; other rows omit it.

abundance	v_gene	d_gene	j_gene	CDR3aa	CDR3nt
-	TRBV7-8	-	TRBJ2-1	CASSGDGGEQFF	TGTGCCAGCAGCGGGGACGGGGGTGAGCAGTTCTTC
-	TRBV7-2	-	TRBJ2-7	CASSADYEQYF	TGTGCCAGCAGCGCGGACTACGAGCAGTACTTC
-	TRBV10-1	TRBD2	TRBJ2-7	CASSPGLARSYEQYF	TGCGCCAGCAGCCCCGGACTAGCGAGATCCTACGAGCAGTACTTC
many	TRBV6-1	TRBD2	TRBJ2-1	CASSPLSGRGHNEQFF	TGTGCCAGCAGTCCCCTGAGCGGGAGAGGACACAATGAGCAGTTCTTC
many	TRBV6-1	-	TRBJ2-6	CASSDSSSGANVLTF	TGTGCCAGCAGTGACAGTTCCTCTGGGGCCAACGTCCTGACTTTC
once	TRBV7-2	-	TRBJ2-6	CASSLQYSGANVLTF	TGTGCCAGCAGCTTACAGTACTCTGGGGCCAACGTCCTGACTTTC
-	TRBV19	TRBD2	TRBJ2-1	CASSLAGGYNEQFF	TGTGCCAGTAGTCTAGCGGGAGGATACAATGAGCAGTTCTTC
many	TRBV6-1	-	TRBJ1-5	CASRRGDVYQPQHF	TGTGCCAGCAGGAGGGGCGATGTATATCAGCCCCAGCATTTT
-	TRBV24-1	-	TRBJ2-7	CATTGRVKDGQYF	TGTGCCACCACAGGCAGGGTAAAGGACGGGCAGTACTTC
many	TRBV6-1	TRBD1	TRBJ1-3	CASGQGTSGNTIYF	TGTGCCAGCGGACAGGGGACGTCGGGAAACACCATATATTTT
once	TRBV12-3/TRBV12-4	-	TRBJ1-1	CASNKRTAATEAFF	TGTGCCAGCAATAAAAGGACCGCGGCGACTGAAGCTTTCTTT
-	TRBV19	-	TRBJ1-1	CASTIRVSRGTEAFF	TGTGCCAGTACCATTAGAGTCTCCAGGGGCACTGAAGCTTTCTTT
-	TRBV25-1	TRBD2	TRBJ2-1	CASSAQRGRYNEQFF	TGTGCCAGCAGTGCGCAGCGGGGACGGTACAATGAGCAGTTCTTC
-	TRBV29-1	TRBD1	TRBJ2-7	CSVQGLQGSEYEQYF	TGCAGCGTTCAAGGGCTACAGGGGAGTGAGTACGAGCAGTACTTC
-	TRBV10-3	-	TRBJ2-7	CASSQRPEQYF	TGTGCCAGCAGTCAGAGGCCCGAGCAGTACTTC
-	TRBV19	-	TRBJ1-1	CASSIAGAANTEAFF	TGTGCCAGTAGTATAGCCGGGGCCGCGAACACTGAAGCTTTCTTT
-	TRBV29-1	-	TRBJ1-1	CSVGLNTEAFF	TGCAGCGTCGGGCTGAACACTGAAGCTTTCTTT
-	TRBV2	TRBD1	TRBJ1-5	CASDRGNSNQPQHF	TGTGCCAGTGACAGGGGGAATAGCAATCAGCCCCAGCATTTT
-	TRBV10-3	-	TRBJ2-1	CAIRGLNNEQFF	TGTGCCATTAGAGGACTCAACAATGAGCAGTTCTTC
-	TRBV15	-	TRBJ2-7	CATSRDLDPRVEQYF	TGTGCCACCAGCAGAGATCTAGACCCGCGCGTGGAGCAGTACTTC
-	TRBV4-2	TRBD1	TRBJ1-6	CASSQADRESSPLHF	TGTGCCAGCAGCCAAGCGGACAGGGAGAGTTCACCCCTCCACTTT
-	TRBV10-2	TRBD2	TRBJ2-2	CASSKTGRGTGELFF	TGCGCCAGCAGTAAGACGGGGAGGGGCACCGGGGAGCTGTTTTTT
-	TRBV7-9	-	TRBJ1-2	CASSSQADNYGYTF	TGTGCCAGCAGCTCACAGGCAGATAACTATGGCTACACCTTC
-	TRBV24-1	TRBD2	TRBJ2-3	CATSERHRGADTQYF	TGTGCCACCAGTGAACGTCACCGGGGGGCAGATACGCAGTATTTT
-	TRBV24-1	TRBD1	TRBJ1-2	CVTSETGYGYTF	TGTGTCACCAGTGAGACAGGGTATGGCTACACCTTC
once	TRBV10-2	-	TRBJ1-3	CASTGGNTIYF	TGCGCCAGCACAGGGGGAAACACCATATATTTT
-	TRBV11-1	TRBD1	TRBJ2-7	CASSLRQGSHEQYF	TGTGCCAGCAGCCTAAGACAGGGTTCTCACGAGCAGTACTTC
-	TRBV7-9	-	TRBJ2-2	CASSLYGELFF	TGTGCCAGCAGCTTATACGGGGAGCTGTTTTTT
-	TRBV2	-	TRBJ1-2	CASSRDSGYGYTF	TGTGCCAGCAGCCGCGACAGTGGGTACGGCTACACCTTC